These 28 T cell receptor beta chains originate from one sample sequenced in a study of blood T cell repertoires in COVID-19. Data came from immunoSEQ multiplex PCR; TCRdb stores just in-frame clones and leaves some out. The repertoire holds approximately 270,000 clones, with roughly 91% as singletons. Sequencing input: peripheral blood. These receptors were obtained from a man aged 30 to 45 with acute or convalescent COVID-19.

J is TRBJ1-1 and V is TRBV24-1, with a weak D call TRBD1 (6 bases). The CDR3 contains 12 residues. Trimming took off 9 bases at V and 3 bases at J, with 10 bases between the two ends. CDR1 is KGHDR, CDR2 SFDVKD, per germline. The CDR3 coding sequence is TGTGCCACCCCCAGGGGCCACACTGAAGCTTTCTTT. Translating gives CATPRGHTEAFF.

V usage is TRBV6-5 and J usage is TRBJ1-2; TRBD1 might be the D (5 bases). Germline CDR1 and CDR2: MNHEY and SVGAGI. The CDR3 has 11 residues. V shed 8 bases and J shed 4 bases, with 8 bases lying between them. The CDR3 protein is CASGGGYGYTF. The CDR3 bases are TGTGCCAGCGGGGGAGGCTATGGCTACACCTTC.

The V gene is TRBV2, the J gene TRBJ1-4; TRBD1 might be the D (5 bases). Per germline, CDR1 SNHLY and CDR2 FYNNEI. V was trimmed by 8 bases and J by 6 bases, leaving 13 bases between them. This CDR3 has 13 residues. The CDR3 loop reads CASRREMDEKLFF. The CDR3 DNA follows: TGTGCCAGCCGCAGGGAAATGGATGAAAAACTGTTTTTT. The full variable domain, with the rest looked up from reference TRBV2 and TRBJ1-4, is EPEVTQTPSHQVTQMGQEVILRCVPISNHLYFYWYRQILGQKVEFLVSFYNNEISEKSEIFDDQFSVERPDGSNFTLKIRSTKLEDSAMYFCASRREMDEKLFFGSGTQLSVL.

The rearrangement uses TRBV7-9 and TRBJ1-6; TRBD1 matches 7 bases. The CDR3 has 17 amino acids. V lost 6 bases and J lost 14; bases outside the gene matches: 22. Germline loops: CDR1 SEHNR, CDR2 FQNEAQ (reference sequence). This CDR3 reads CASSSTPGQKLARALHF. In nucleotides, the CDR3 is TGTGCCAGCAGTTCTACTCCGGGACAGAAACTTGCAAGGGCCCTCCACTTT.

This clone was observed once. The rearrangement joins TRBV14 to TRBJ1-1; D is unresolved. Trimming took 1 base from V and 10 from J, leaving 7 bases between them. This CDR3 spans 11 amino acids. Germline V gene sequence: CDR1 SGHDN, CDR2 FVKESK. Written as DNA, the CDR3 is TGTGCCAGCAGCCAAGCGGTCGGAGCTTTCTTT. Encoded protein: CASSQAVGAFF.

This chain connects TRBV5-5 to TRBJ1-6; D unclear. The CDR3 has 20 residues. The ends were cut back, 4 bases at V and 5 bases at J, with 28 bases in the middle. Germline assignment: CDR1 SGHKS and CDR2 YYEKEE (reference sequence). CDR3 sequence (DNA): TGTGCCAGCAGCCTCAACATTGGGCCGGGCAGACCGACTAATAATTCACCCCTCCACTTT. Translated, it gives CASSLNIGPGRPTNNSPLHF.

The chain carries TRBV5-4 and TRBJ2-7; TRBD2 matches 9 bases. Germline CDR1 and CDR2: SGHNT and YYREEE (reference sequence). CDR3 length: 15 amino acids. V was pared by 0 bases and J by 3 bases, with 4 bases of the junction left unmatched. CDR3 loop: CASSLDSGSFYEQYF. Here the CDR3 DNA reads TGTGCCAGCAGCTTGGATAGCGGGAGTTTCTACGAGCAGTACTTC. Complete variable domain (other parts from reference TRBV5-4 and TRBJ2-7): ETGVTQSPTHLIKTRGQQVTLRCSSQSGHNTVSWYQQALGQGPQFIFQYYREEENGRGNFPPRFSGLQFPNYSSELNVNALELDDSALYLCASSLDSGSFYEQYFGPGTRLTVT.

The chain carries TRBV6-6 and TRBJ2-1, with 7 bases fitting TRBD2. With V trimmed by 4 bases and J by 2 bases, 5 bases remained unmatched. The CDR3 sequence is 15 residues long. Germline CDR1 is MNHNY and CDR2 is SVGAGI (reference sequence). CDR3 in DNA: TGTGCCAGCAGTTCCGGGGGGTATCCCTACAATGAGCAGTTCTTC. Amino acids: CASSSGGYPYNEQFF.

The CDR3 DNA reads as TGTGCCAGCAGTGGCAGGGGATTCACTGAAGCTTTCTTT. Translating gives CASSGRGFTEAFF. The V gene is TRBV27, the J gene TRBJ1-1; D perhaps matches TRBD1 (6 bases). Trimming removed 5 bases from V and 4 bases from J, with 11 bases in between. Germline V gives CDR1 MNHEY, CDR2 SMNVEV (reference sequence). This CDR3 comprises 13 residues.

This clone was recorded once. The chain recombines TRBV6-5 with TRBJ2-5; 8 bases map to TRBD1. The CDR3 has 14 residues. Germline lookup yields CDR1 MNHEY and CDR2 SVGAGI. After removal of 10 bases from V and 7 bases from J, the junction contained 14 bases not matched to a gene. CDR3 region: CAIRPPGQGGTQYF. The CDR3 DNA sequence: TGTGCCATCCGTCCGCCCGGACAGGGAGGGACCCAGTACTTC.

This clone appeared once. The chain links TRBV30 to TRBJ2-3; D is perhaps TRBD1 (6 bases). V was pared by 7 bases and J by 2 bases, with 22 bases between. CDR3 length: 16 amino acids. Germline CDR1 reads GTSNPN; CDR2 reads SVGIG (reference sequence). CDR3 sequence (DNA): TGTGCCTCTCACAAAGGGGACAAAAGATCCACAGATACGCAGTATTTT. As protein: CASHKGDKRSTDTQYF.

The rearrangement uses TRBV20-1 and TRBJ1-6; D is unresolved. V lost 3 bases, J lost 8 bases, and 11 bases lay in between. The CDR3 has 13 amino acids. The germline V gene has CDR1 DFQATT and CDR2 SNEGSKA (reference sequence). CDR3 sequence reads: CSASSSEHSPLHF. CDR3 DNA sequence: TGCAGTGCTAGTAGTTCCGAGCATTCACCCCTCCACTTT.

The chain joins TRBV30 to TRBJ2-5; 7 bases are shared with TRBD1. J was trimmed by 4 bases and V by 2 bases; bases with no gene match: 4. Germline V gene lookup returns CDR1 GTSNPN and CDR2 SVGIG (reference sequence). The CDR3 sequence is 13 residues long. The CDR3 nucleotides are TGTGCCTGGAGTCAACAGGGGCTAGAGACCCAGTACTTC. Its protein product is CAWSQQGLETQYF.

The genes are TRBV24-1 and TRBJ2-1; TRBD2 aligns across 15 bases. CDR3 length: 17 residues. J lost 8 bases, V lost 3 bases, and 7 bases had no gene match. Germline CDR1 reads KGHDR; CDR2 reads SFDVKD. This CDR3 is CATSDPGTSGRRYEQFF. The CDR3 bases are TGTGCCACCAGTGATCCCGGGACTAGCGGGAGGCGCTATGAGCAGTTCTTC.

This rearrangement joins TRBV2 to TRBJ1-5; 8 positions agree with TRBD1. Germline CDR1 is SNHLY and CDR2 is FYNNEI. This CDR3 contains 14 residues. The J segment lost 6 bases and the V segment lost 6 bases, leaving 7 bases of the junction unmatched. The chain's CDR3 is CASSKQGVGQPQHF. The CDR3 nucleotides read TGTGCCAGCAGCAAACAGGGGGTAGGTCAGCCCCAGCATTTT.

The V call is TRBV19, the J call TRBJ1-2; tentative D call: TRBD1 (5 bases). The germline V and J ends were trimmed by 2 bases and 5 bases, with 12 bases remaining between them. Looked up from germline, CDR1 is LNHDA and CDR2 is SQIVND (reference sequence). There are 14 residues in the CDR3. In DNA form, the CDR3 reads TGTGCCAGTAGTATACAGAGAAGGGGTTATGGCTACACCTTC. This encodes CASSIQRRGYGYTF.

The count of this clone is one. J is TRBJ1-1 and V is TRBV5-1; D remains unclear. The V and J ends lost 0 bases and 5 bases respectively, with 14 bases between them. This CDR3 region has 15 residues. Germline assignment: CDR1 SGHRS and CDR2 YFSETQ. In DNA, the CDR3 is TGCGCCAGCAGCTTGGTGCGAGGTTCGTTAACTGAAGCTTTCTTT. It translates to CASSLVRGSLTEAFF.

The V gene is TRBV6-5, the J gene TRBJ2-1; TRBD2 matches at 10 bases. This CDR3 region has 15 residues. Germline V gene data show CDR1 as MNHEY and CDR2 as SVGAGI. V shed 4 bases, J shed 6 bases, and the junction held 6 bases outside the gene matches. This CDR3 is CASSWTGLATNEQFF. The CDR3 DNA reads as TGTGCCAGCAGTTGGACGGGACTAGCGACCAATGAGCAGTTCTTC.

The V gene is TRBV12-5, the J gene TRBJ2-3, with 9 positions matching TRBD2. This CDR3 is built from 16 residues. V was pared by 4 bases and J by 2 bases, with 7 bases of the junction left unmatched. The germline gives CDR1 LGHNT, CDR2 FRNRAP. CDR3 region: CASGSGKGLATDTQYF. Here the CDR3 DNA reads TGTGCTAGTGGTTCCGGGAAGGGACTAGCCACAGATACGCAGTATTTT.

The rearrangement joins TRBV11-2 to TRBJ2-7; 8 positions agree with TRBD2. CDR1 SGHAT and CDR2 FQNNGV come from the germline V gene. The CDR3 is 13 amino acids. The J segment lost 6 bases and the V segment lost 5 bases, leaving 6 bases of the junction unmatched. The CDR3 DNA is TGTGCCAGCAGCCGAAGTCTAGCGGGCGAGCAGTACTTC. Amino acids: CASSRSLAGEQYF.

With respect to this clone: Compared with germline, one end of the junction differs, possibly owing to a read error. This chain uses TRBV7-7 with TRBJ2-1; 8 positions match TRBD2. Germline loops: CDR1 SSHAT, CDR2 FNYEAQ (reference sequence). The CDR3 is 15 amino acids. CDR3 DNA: TGTGCTAGCAGCTTGCGAGCGGGGGCCGACAATGAGCAGTTCTTC. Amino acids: CASSLRAGADNEQFF.

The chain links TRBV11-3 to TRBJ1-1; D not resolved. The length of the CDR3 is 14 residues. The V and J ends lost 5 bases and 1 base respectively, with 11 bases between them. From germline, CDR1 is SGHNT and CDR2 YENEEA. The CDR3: CASSPNRQNTEAFF. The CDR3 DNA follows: TGTGCCAGCAGCCCTAACCGACAGAACACTGAAGCTTTCTTT.

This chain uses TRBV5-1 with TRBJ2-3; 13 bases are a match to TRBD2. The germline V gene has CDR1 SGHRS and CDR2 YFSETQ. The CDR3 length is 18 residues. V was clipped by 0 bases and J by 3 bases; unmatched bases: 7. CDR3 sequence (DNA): TGCGCCAGCAGCTTGGAGGGACTAGCGGGGAGGGGGACAGATACGCAGTATTTT. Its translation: CASSLEGLAGRGTDTQYF.

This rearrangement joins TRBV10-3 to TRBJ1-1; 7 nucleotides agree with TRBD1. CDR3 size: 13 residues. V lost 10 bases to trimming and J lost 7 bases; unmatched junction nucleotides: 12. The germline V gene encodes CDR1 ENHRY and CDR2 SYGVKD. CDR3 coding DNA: TGTGCCAAAAGTACAGGGGAGGTTTATGAAGCTTTCTTT. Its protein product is CAKSTGEVYEAFF.

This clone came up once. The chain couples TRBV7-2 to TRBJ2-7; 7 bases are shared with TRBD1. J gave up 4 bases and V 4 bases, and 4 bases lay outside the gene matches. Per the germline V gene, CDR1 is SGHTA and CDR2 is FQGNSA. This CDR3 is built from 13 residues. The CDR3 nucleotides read TGTGCCAGCAGCTCCTTGGACAGGTACGAGCAGTACTTC. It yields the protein CASSSLDRYEQYF.

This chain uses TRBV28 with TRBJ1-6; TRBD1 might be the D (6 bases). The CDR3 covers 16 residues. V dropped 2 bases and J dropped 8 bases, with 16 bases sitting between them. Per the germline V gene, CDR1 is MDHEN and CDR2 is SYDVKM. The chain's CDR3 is CASSLGRQGWYSPLHF. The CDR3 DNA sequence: TGTGCCAGCAGTTTAGGAAGGCAGGGGTGGTATTCACCCCTCCACTTT.

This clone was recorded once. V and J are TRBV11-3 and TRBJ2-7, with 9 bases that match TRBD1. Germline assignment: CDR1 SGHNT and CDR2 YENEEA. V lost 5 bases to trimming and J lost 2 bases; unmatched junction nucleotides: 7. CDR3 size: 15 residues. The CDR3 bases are TGTGCCAGCAGCCAGGGGACAGGGATGGCCTACGAGCAGTACTTC. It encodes CASSQGTGMAYEQYF.

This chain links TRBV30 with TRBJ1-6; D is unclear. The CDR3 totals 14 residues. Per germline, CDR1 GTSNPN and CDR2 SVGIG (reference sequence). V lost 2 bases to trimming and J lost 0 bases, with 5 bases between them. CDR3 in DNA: TGTGCCTGGAGTCTTAGCTCCTATAATTCACCCCTCCACTTT. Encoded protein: CAWSLSSYNSPLHF.